This TCR beta chain was found in a study of human T cells and chemical hapten exposure. As to time point: patch test 1, 2 weeks after DPC sensitization. Treatment reported: therapeutic diphenylcyclopropenone sensitization with weekly scalp DPC. One entry per CDR3 protein results from TCRdb running MiXCR on the RACE reads. The sample lists roughly 72,000 distinct CDR3 sequences, about a tenth occurring once. Germline V gives CDR1 SEHNR, CDR2 FQNEAQ (reference sequence). V was trimmed by 3 bases and J by 0 bases, leaving 5 bases between them. The CDR3 runs 14 residues. Here the sequenced sample was whole blood, taken in connection with sensitization to the hapten diphenylcyclopropenone (DPC). This clonotype was sampled from a woman in her forties or fifties with alopecia areata. Some clones in this sample may be carry-over from other donors' samples. The rearrangement joins TRBV7-9 to TRBJ1-4; D not certain. CDR3 sequence reads: CASSFRTTNEKLFF. The CDR3 DNA is TGTGCCAGCAGCTTCAGAACAACTAATGAAAAACTGTTTTTT.